This T cell receptor (beta chain) appears in the sequencing data of a study of T-cell reconstitution after alpha-beta-depleted transplantation in children. A TCRbeta library incorporating unique molecular identifiers was prepared. Each CDR3 protein gets one entry after TCRdb re-called the PCR reads with MiXCR. The data contain around 530,000 distinct CDR3 sequences, 30% to 35% of them singletons. V was cut by 4 bases and J by 1 base, with 15 bases left in between. Germline V gives CDR1 SGHNT, CDR2 YYREEE (reference sequence). This CDR3 has 15 residues. Specimen: PBMCs from the stem cell graft donor, collected from the stem cell graft. This clonotype was obtained from a human donor who donated a stem cell graft to a child with aplastic anemia. This chain uses TRBV5-4 with TRBJ2-7, with no clear D. CDR3 bases: TGTGCCAGCAGCCCGAGGCTGTGTTATTCCTACGAGCAGTACGTC. It specifies CASSPRLCYSYEQYV.